The 26 T cell receptor beta chains reported below all come from one sample, sequenced in a study of shared clonotypes between healthy human individuals. Only in-frame clones appear in the TCRdb table, and some are missing; sequencing was by immunoSEQ multiplex PCR. Of roughly 2 million clones in the sample, roughly 94% were seen once. Sequencing input: naive CD4+ T cells sorted from blood. The sample's subset: CD45RA+ positively selected. The receptors stem from a young man in good health.

The V and J genes are TRBV21-1 and TRBJ1-1; TRBD1 is the table's D call, not checked against the DNA. TRBV21-1 is marked as a pseudogene. The CDR3 is 15 amino acids. The CDR3 nucleotides read TGTGCCGGAGTCGTTCCCGGGACAGCGAACACTGAAGCTTTCTTT. Its protein is CAGVVPGTANTEAFF.

The gene calls are TRBV7-9 and TRBJ1-4, with 9 bases identical to TRBD1. In germline, CDR1 is SEHNR, CDR2 FQNEAQ (reference sequence). With V trimmed by 5 bases and J by 3 bases, 7 bases remained unmatched. The CDR3 runs to 16 residues. The DNA for the CDR3 is TGTGCCAGCAGCAAAACAGGGGGCACGGCTAATGAAAAACTGTTTTTT. The encoded protein is CASSKTGGTANEKLFF.

The rearrangement uses TRBV5-1 and TRBJ2-3; 10 positions agree with TRBD2. CDR1 and CDR2 (germline): SGHRS, YFSETQ. V was clipped by 4 bases and J by 4 bases; unmatched bases: 9. The CDR3 contains 16 residues. CDR3 sequence reads: CASSMVGTSVSDTQYF. CDR3 coding DNA: TGCGCCAGCAGCATGGTCGGGACTAGCGTCTCAGATACGCAGTATTTT.

The chain combines TRBV5-1 with TRBJ2-3, with 8 bases fitting TRBD2. CDR1 is SGHRS and CDR2 is YFSETQ in the germline V gene. The CDR3 contains 15 residues. After removal of 6 bases from V and 6 bases from J, the junction contained 12 bases not matched to a gene. CDR3 protein: CASNLISGTRDTQYF. The CDR3 coding sequence is TGCGCCAGCAACCTTATTAGCGGGACCAGGGATACGCAGTATTTT.

CDR3 DNA sequence: TGTGCCACTCTAACACAGGGGCGAGCGTATGGCTACACCTTC. Protein product: CATLTQGRAYGYTF. The chain couples TRBV6-5 to TRBJ1-2; 7 nucleotides match TRBD1. This CDR3 region has 14 residues. The V and J ends lost 10 bases and 5 bases, in that order; junction bases with no gene match: 13. Germline V gene sequence: CDR1 MNHEY, CDR2 SVGAGI.

The CDR3 DNA sequence: TGCAGCGTTGGGCCGGGACTCCATTACAATGAGCAGTTCTTC. Amino acid sequence: CSVGPGLHYNEQFF. The chain employs TRBV29-1 and TRBJ2-1; TRBD2 is a possible D gene (6 bases). Germline lookup yields CDR1 SQVTM and CDR2 ANQGSEA. The germline V and J ends were trimmed by 4 bases and 4 bases, with 14 bases remaining between them. This CDR3 spans 14 amino acids.

DNA for the CDR3: TGTGCCAGCAGTACAGGGAGCTCTGGAAACACCATATATTTT. The encoded protein is CASSTGSSGNTIYF. The genes are TRBV5-5 and TRBJ1-3; possible D gene TRBD1, 6 bases. Germline lookup yields CDR1 SGHKS and CDR2 YYEKEE (reference sequence). The CDR3 is 14 amino acids. Trimming pared 5 bases from V and 0 bases from J, leaving 9 bases between.

The chain couples TRBV29-1 to TRBJ1-1; tentative D call: TRBD1 (6 bases). Trimming shortened V by 5 bases and J by 6 bases, and 13 bases separated the two germline ends. Per the germline V gene, CDR1 is SQVTM and CDR2 is ANQGSEA. There are 12 residues in the CDR3. CDR3 DNA: TGCAGCGTTCTTGACAGGACAGCTGAAGCTTTCTTT. As protein: CSVLDRTAEAFF.

This chain links TRBV27 with TRBJ1-4; 7 bases align to TRBD1. Germline V gene lookup returns CDR1 MNHEY and CDR2 SMNVEV (reference sequence). The CDR3 runs to 14 residues. J was trimmed by 7 bases and V by 4 bases; bases with no gene match: 6. The chain's CDR3 is CASSWLDRPEKLFF. The CDR3 DNA reads TGTGCCAGCAGTTGGTTGGACAGGCCTGAAAAACTGTTTTTT.

The chain is built from TRBV5-4 and TRBJ2-5; D gene ambiguous. CDR3 size: 13 residues. Trimming removed 2 bases from V and 3 bases from J, with 8 bases in between. Germline V gene data show CDR1 as SGHNT and CDR2 as YYREEE (reference sequence). CDR3 region: CASSLPNKETQYF. The DNA for the CDR3 is TGTGCCAGCAGCTTACCGAACAAAGAGACCCAGTACTTC.

This CDR3 is CAWSGHAGQVTDTQYF. CDR3 DNA sequence: TGTGCCTGGAGTGGTCATGCGGGTCAAGTTACAGATACGCAGTATTTT. This chain links TRBV30 with TRBJ2-3, with D tentatively TRBD2 (5 bases). V lost 1 base and J lost 3, with 17 bases in between. The length of the CDR3 is 16 residues. The germline CDR1 and CDR2 sequences are GTSNPN and SVGIG (reference sequence).

This rearrangement joins TRBV19 to TRBJ2-1; TRBD2 aligns across 9 bases. V gave up 4 bases and J gave up 4 bases; unmatched junction bases: 5. The CDR3 consists of 15 residues. Germline values: CDR1 LNHDA, CDR2 SQIVND (reference sequence). CDR3 residues: CASSNSGGHYNEQFF. CDR3 DNA: TGTGCCAGTAGTAACAGCGGGGGGCATTACAATGAGCAGTTCTTC.

V is TRBV28 and J is TRBJ1-5; no clear D. This CDR3 contains 15 residues. In germline, CDR1 is MDHEN, CDR2 SYDVKM. V was clipped by 2 bases and J by 3 bases, with 11 bases between them. In nucleotides, the CDR3 is TGTGCCAGCAGTTTAGCACACATACTCAATCAGCCCCAGCATTTT. It specifies CASSLAHILNQPQHF.

The chain combines TRBV2 with TRBJ2-4; 7 bases line up with TRBD1. The CDR3 covers 15 residues. With V trimmed by 7 bases and J by 5 bases, 11 bases remained unmatched. Germline loops: CDR1 SNHLY, CDR2 FYNNEI. CDR3 amino acids: CASNRDSLVQNIQYF. The CDR3 nucleotides read TGTGCCAGCAACCGGGACAGTTTAGTCCAAAACATTCAGTACTTC.

CDR3 DNA: TGTGCCAGTAGGGACCCGACGGAGACCCAGTACTTC. As protein: CASRDPTETQYF. The chain links TRBV19 to TRBJ2-5, with D hard to call. The germline V and J ends were trimmed by 6 bases and 5 bases, with 10 bases remaining between them. The CDR3 spans 12 residues. The germline CDR1 and CDR2 sequences are LNHDA and SQIVND (reference sequence). Together with reference TRBV19 and TRBJ2-5, the CDR3 gives the full variable domain: DGGITQSPKYLFRKEGQNVTLSCEQNLNHDAMYWYRQDPGQGLRLIYYSQIVNDFQKGDIAEGYSVSREKKESFPLTVTSAQKNPTAFYLCASRDPTETQYFGPGTRLLVL.

The rearrangement joins TRBV10-2 to TRBJ2-3; TRBD2 might be the D (5 bases). The germline V gene has CDR1 WSHSY and CDR2 SAAADI. The CDR3 totals 12 residues. The V end was cut by 6 bases, the J end by 5 bases, with 9 bases between. DNA of the CDR3: TGCGCCAGCAGCGTGGGGAGAGATACGCAGTATTTT. It specifies CASSVGRDTQYF.

The chain has TRBV29-1 and TRBJ1-2; D ambiguous. The CDR3 sequence is 10 residues long. The V gene lost 5 bases and the J gene lost 8 bases, with 9 bases spanning the gap. Germline CDR1 SQVTM, CDR2 ANQGSEA. The CDR3 sequence: CSVLDPGYTF. The CDR3 DNA reads as TGCAGCGTTCTGGACCCGGGCTACACCTTC.

The J gene is TRBJ1-2, the V gene TRBV9, with a possible D match to TRBD1 (5 bases). V lost 2 bases, J lost 6 bases, and 20 bases lay in between. The CDR3 runs to 16 residues. Germline V gene lookup returns CDR1 SGDLS and CDR2 YYNGEE. The CDR3 DNA reads as TGTGCCAGCAGCGTGGGGAGGGGCAGGGAAGAGCATGGCTACACCTTC. Translation: CASSVGRGREEHGYTF. Full variable domain (missing parts from reference TRBV9 and TRBJ1-2): DSGVTQTPKHLITATGQRVTLRCSPRSGDLSVYWYQQSLDQGLQFLIQYYNGEERAKGNILERFSAQQFPDLHSELNLSSLELGDSALYFCASSVGRGREEHGYTFGSGTRLTVV.

The chain links TRBV19 to TRBJ2-1; D gene ambiguous. Germline V CDR1 and CDR2: LNHDA, SQIVND (reference sequence). V lost 3 bases, J lost 7 bases, and 10 bases lay in between. The CDR3 is made up of 13 amino acids. This chain's CDR3 is CASSMPSKNEQFF. DNA of the CDR3: TGTGCCAGTAGTATGCCTAGTAAGAATGAGCAGTTCTTC.

The chain combines TRBV9 with TRBJ2-1; D might be TRBD2 (7 bases). The CDR3 spans 13 residues. V lost 5 bases, J lost 9 bases, and 15 bases lay in between. Germline V CDR1 and CDR2: SGDLS, YYNGEE. The CDR3 DNA reads TGTGCCAGCAGTCCAGGGGAGGGAATTGAGCAGTTCTTC. Amino acid sequence: CASSPGEGIEQFF.

The chain links TRBV4-1 to TRBJ1-4, with a tentative D call TRBD1 (5 bases). This CDR3 comprises 16 residues. The V gene lost 0 bases and the J gene lost 7 bases, with 15 bases spanning the gap. In germline, CDR1 is MGHRA, CDR2 YSYEKL. CDR3 sequence reads: CASSQDPVKGSEKLFF. CDR3 DNA: TGCGCCAGCAGCCAAGATCCCGTGAAGGGGAGTGAAAAACTGTTTTTT.

V gene TRBV5-1 combines with J gene TRBJ1-1, with D unresolved. Germline loops: CDR1 SGHRS, CDR2 YFSETQ. V shed 0 bases and J shed 4 bases, with 13 bases lying between them. CDR3 length: 15 residues. CDR3 DNA: TGCGCCAGCAGCTTGGTCTCCCGGGCCGCCACTGAAGCTTTCTTT. Residues: CASSLVSRAATEAFF.

About this clone itself: Other DNA sequences from this sample encode an identical CDR3 as well. The V and J genes are TRBV2 and TRBJ2-5; D gene unclear. Per germline, CDR1 SNHLY and CDR2 FYNNEI. V lost 6 bases and J 0 bases, leaving 5 bases between the germline ends. This CDR3 contains 12 residues. Here the CDR3 reads CASRGNQETQYF. The CDR3 bases are TGTGCCAGCAGGGGCAACCAAGAGACCCAGTACTTC.

The V gene is TRBV9, the J gene TRBJ2-4; no clear D. The CDR3 is 15 residues long. Trimming took off 4 bases at V and 3 bases at J, with 14 bases between the two ends. The germline V gene has CDR1 SGDLS and CDR2 YYNGEE. CDR3 sequence reads: CASSPRSFGKNIQYF. CDR3 DNA sequence: TGTGCCAGCAGCCCCCGATCGTTTGGCAAAAACATTCAGTACTTC.

The chain links TRBV6-5 to TRBJ1-2, with 8 positions matching TRBD1. The CDR3 spans 11 residues. J gave up 7 bases and V 10 bases, and 5 bases lay outside the gene matches. Germline V CDR1 and CDR2: MNHEY, SVGAGI. The CDR3 nucleotides read TGTGCCACCGGACAGGGTTTTGGCTACACCTTC. This sequence encodes CATGQGFGYTF.

The chain uses TRBV27 and TRBJ1-1; 7 bases agree with TRBD1. J lost 4 bases, V lost 2 bases, and 4 bases had no gene match. CDR1 is MNHEY, CDR2 SMNVEV, per germline (reference sequence). This CDR3 is 14 amino acids long. CDR3 loop: CASSLAGGGTEAFF. The CDR3 nucleotides read TGTGCCAGCAGTTTAGCAGGGGGGGGCACTGAAGCTTTCTTT.